This entry lists 8 T cell receptor beta chains sequenced from one sample in a study of CD8+CD57+ T cells in acquired aplastic anemia. The TCR beta profiling, which covered VDJ combination and CDR3 sequence, was carried out using genomic DNA as the template. TCRdb re-called the reads through MiXCR, storing one row per CDR3 protein. There are approximately 130,000 distinct CDR3 sequences in the sample; about 60% occur only once, and roughly 28% lies in the top ten. Before being chosen for sequencing, patients had shown CD8+CD57+ cell expansion by flow cytometry. Specimen: sorted CD4+, CD8+, or CD8+CD57+ T cells (not recorded which) from PBMCs. The receptors come from a human donor with aplastic anemia.

This clonotype was recorded only once. The rearrangement joins TRBV15 to TRBJ1-6; TRBD1 matches 7 bases. CDR3 length: 14 amino acids. V was clipped by 5 bases and J by 9 bases; unmatched bases: 7. CDR1 and CDR2 (germline): LNHNV, YYDKDF (reference sequence). The CDR3 nucleotides are TGTGCCACCAGCTTACGGACAGGTGGTTCACCCCTCCACTTT. This codes for CATSLRTGGSPLHF.

The chain has TRBV27 and TRBJ1-5; tentatively, D is TRBD1 (6 bases). Germline CDR1 MNHEY, CDR2 SMNVEV (reference sequence). V was pared by 3 bases and J by 6 bases, with 18 bases between. The CDR3 has 16 amino acids. The CDR3 is CASSFGNPQGTQPQHF. CDR3 nucleotides: TGTGCCAGCAGTTTTGGGAATCCACAGGGCACTCAGCCCCAGCATTTT.

The CDR3, as DNA: TGTGCCACCAGCAGTGGACACCCTCCTCAGCCCCAGCATTTT. Residues: CATSSGHPPQPQHF. The rearrangement uses TRBV15 and TRBJ1-5, with D maybe TRBD1 (5 bases). The V end was cut by 3 bases, the J end by 6 bases, with 12 bases between. CDR1 is LNHNV, CDR2 YYDKDF, per germline (reference sequence). The CDR3 totals 14 residues.

V usage is TRBV6-4 and J usage is TRBJ2-6; a possible D gene is TRBD1 (6 bases). The CDR3 is 17 residues long. With 5 bases removed from V and 0 bases from J, the gap between germline ends came to 14 bases. Germline V lookup: CDR1 MRHNA, CDR2 SNTAGT. The CDR3 sequence is CASSMTGGDSGANVLTF. The CDR3 nucleotides read TGTGCCAGCAGTATGACAGGAGGTGACTCTGGGGCCAACGTCCTGACTTTC.

The CDR3 protein is CSADEPSGSYEQYF. The DNA for the CDR3 is TGCAGTGCCGACGAACCTAGCGGGAGCTACGAGCAGTACTTC. V and J are TRBV20-1 and TRBJ2-7; TRBD2 aligns across 10 bases. CDR1 is DFQATT, CDR2 SNEGSKA, per germline (reference sequence). V shed 6 bases, J shed 3 bases, and the junction held 8 bases outside the gene matches. The CDR3 is 14 residues long.

This clonotype was detected only a few times. The CDR3 is CASSKQDILDEQFF. Written as DNA, the CDR3 is TGTGCCAGCAGTAAGCAGGACATTCTGGATGAGCAGTTCTTC. V usage is TRBV2 and J usage is TRBJ2-1, with a tentative D call TRBD1 (5 bases). This CDR3 comprises 14 residues. Trimming pared 5 bases from V and 8 bases from J, leaving 16 bases between. Germline CDR1 is SNHLY and CDR2 is FYNNEI. Supplemented by reference TRBV2 and TRBJ2-1, the full variable domain reads EPEVTQTPSHQVTQMGQEVILRCVPISNHLYFYWYRQILGQKVEFLVSFYNNEISEKSEIFDDQFSVERPDGSNFTLKIRSTKLEDSAMYFCASSKQDILDEQFFGPGTRLTVL.

CDR3 coding DNA: TGCAGTGCTACGCCGGTCCTGAATCAGCCCCAGCATTTT. This encodes CSATPVLNQPQHF. V is TRBV20-1 and J is TRBJ1-5; D is undetermined. CDR1 and CDR2 (germline): DFQATT, SNEGSKA (reference sequence). The V end lost 4 bases, the J end lost 4 bases, and 11 bases lay between the germline ends. The CDR3 has 13 amino acids.

As for this clonotype: Germline is not matched at one junction end, which may reflect a read error. V gene TRBV10-3 combines with J gene TRBJ1-3; D uncertain. The CDR3 is made up of 14 amino acids. Germline lookup yields CDR1 ENHRY and CDR2 SYGVKD. This CDR3 reads CAVSDSSSGNTIYF. For the CDR3, the DNA is TGTGCCGTCAGTGATAGCAGCTCTGGAAACACCATATATTTT.